This T cell receptor (beta chain) was recovered during a study of a mutant IDH1 vaccine in newly diagnosed glioma. As for the study in general: Onset of vaccination occurred 4-6 weeks following radiotherapy alone, or with temozolomide cycles. V12 occurred at week 35 and V13 at week 47.

Time point of the sample: week 47, end of study. The study gave 300 ug of mutant IDH1 20-mer peptide per vaccine dose, with topical imiquimod. General observations from the study: Pseudoprogression looked unconnected to shifts in top peripheral T cell clonotypes.

Sequencing used immunoSEQ multiplex PCR; TCRdb keeps in-frame clones, though not all of them. The sample has about 56,000 clones, over 70% seen once; the top ten hold less than 6.5%. CDR1 and CDR2 from the germline V gene are SGHDT and YYEEEE. Trimming left V 7 bases short and J 5 bases short, with 15 bases between. This CDR3 region has 13 residues. Comment on this clone: Its target is not known.

This chain joins TRBV5-6 and TRBJ1-1; D remains unclear. This specimen was PBMCs, taken from a glioma patient whose treatment included an IDH1 peptide vaccine. This TCR was sampled from a man aged 50-59 years with glioma. The CDR3 is CASQSALETEAFF. The DNA of the CDR3 is TGTGCCAGCCAAAGTGCCTTGGAGACTGAAGCTTTCTTT.